This paragraph reports one T cell receptor (beta chain). Antigen specificity is unknown. Over chemoradiotherapy, repertoires were sampled more than once. The table came from immunoSEQ multiplex PCR; TCRdb's copy has only in-frame clones and leaves some out. The repertoire consists of more than 20,000 clones, with roughly 92% occurring once and the leading ten covering roughly a sixth. The data are from a study of chemoradiotherapy in HPV16-positive cancers. General observations from the study: HPV-specific T cells were functionally defined from only a couple of HPV16-positive patients. Candidate HPV-specific clones and E7-related TCR motifs grew in tumor during treatment.

The TCR was taken from a human donor with HPV-associated anogenital cancer. The material sequenced was blood, taken from a patient who underwent chemoradiotherapy.

The CDR3: CASSYSRYAEAFF. CDR3 coding DNA: TGTGCCAGCAGTTACTCGAGGTATGCTGAAGCTTTCTTT. The chain recombines TRBV6-5 with TRBJ1-1, with D uncertain. CDR3 length equals 13 residues. Germline V gene lookup returns CDR1 MNHEY and CDR2 SVGAGI. The V end was cut by 0 bases, the J end by 6 bases, with 8 bases between.